These T cell receptor beta chains were read from a single sample in a study of neurological immune-mediated disorders. Each CDR3 protein gets one entry after TCRdb re-called the 5' RACE reads with MiXCR. Among about 20,000 distinct CDR3 sequences, 2.6% were seen once, and the ten largest hold under 7%. The sequencing input was PBMCs. These receptors all come from a woman between 18 and 30 years old with multiple sclerosis. Each CDR3 is given with its conserved first and last residue. D genes are given only for firm matches. The size entry is marked missing in some rows and otherwise reads once, few, many or a size class.

V: TRBV7-9; size: few; D: .; J: TRBJ2-4; DNA: TGTGCCAGCAGCTTGGTTACTACGACCGGCAACATTCAGTACTTC; CDR3: CASSLVTTTGNIQYF
V: TRBV3-1; size: many; D: TRBD2; J: TRBJ2-3; DNA: TGTGCCAGCAGCCAAGACTTAGCGGGTTCTAGCACAGATACGCAGTATTTT; CDR3: CASSQDLAGSSTDTQYF
V: TRBV6-2/TRBV6-3; size: many; D: TRBD1; J: TRBJ2-1; DNA: TGTGCCAGCAGTTATTACTCCGACAGGGGGGAGCAGTTCTTC; CDR3: CASSYYSDRGEQFF
V: TRBV5-1; size: many; D: .; J: TRBJ1-3; DNA: TGCGCCAGCAGCTTGGGAGACTCTGGAAACACCATATATTTT; CDR3: CASSLGDSGNTIYF
V: TRBV7-2; size: many; D: .; J: TRBJ1-2; DNA: TGTGCCAGCAGCTTACAGAAGACAAATGGCTACACCTTC; CDR3: CASSLQKTNGYTF
V: TRBV7-9; size: many; D: .; J: TRBJ1-1; DNA: TGTGCCAGCAGCTTAAGGCCGGGGGGGGACGGGAACACTGAAGCTTTCTTT; CDR3: CASSLRPGGDGNTEAFF
V: TRBV6-6; size: few; D: .; J: TRBJ2-7; DNA: TGTGCCAGCAGTGACAGAGACTCCTACGAGCAGTACTTC; CDR3: CASSDRDSYEQYF
V: TRBV11-3; size: many; D: .; J: TRBJ2-1; DNA: TGTGCCAGCAGCCCCCCCGCGGGACACAGCAGAGCGTTCTTC; CDR3: CASSPPAGHSRAFF
V: TRBV20-1; size: many; D: .; J: TRBJ2-7; DNA: TGCAGTGCCCGCCGGGCAGACTCTTTCTACGAGCAGTACTTC; CDR3: CSARRADSFYEQYF
V: TRBV6-5; size: .; D: .; J: TRBJ1-2; DNA: TGTGCCAGCAGTTACCGCCCCAGTGGGGGCGTAGGCTATGGCTACACCTTC; CDR3: CASSYRPSGGVGYGYTF